Listed below are T cell receptor beta chains from one sample, sequenced in a study of T-cell memory formation after mild COVID-19. MiXCR, run by TCRdb on the 5' RACE reads, gives a single entry per CDR3 protein. The table shows 350,000 to 550,000 distinct CDR3 sequences, with 15% to 20% occurring only once. Sequences were obtained from PBMCs or a T cell subset sorted from them (not recorded which). Receptors were obtained from a man younger than 35 who had mild COVID-19 (a few samples of this study predate the infection). Cell type and time point are not known. Both conserved end residues are part of each CDR3. The order of the fields is D gene, J gene, clone size, V gene, CDR3 DNA, CDR3 protein. The D gene is left open where the match is weak. Expanded clones get a size class; other rows say once, few or many, or leave the size out.

D: NA; J: TRBJ1-4; size: NA; V: TRBV4-3; DNA: TGCGCCAGCAGCCAGGGACTGGCCACTAATGAAAAACTGTTTTTT; CDR3: CASSQGLATNEKLFF
D: TRBD2; J: TRBJ2-2; size: NA; V: TRBV7-9; DNA: TGTGCCAGCAGCACGTTCACTAGCGGACTGAACACCGGGGAGCTGTTTTTT; CDR3: CASSTFTSGLNTGELFF
D: TRBD2; J: TRBJ2-5; size: NA; V: TRBV7-3; DNA: TGTGCCAGCAGCTCTAGCGGTCCTCAAGAGACCCAGTACTTC; CDR3: CASSSSGPQETQYF
D: NA; J: TRBJ1-3; size: NA; V: TRBV11-3; DNA: TGTGCCAGCAGCTTAGGCGGTCACGGGACCATATATTTT; CDR3: CASSLGGHGTIYF
D: NA; J: TRBJ1-5; size: many; V: TRBV5-1; DNA: TGCGCCAGCAGCTTGGTACAGGGAAATCAGCCCCAGCATTTT; CDR3: CASSLVQGNQPQHF
D: NA; J: TRBJ1-5; size: NA; V: TRBV7-9; DNA: TGTGCCAGCAGCCGAATGGGTCTGGGGGGTCAGCCCCAGCATTTT; CDR3: CASSRMGLGGQPQHF
D: TRBD2; J: TRBJ2-7; size: NA; V: TRBV12-3/TRBV12-4; DNA: TGTGCCAGCAGACCAACTAGCGGGGGGCCGAGGCACGAGCAGTACTTC; CDR3: CASRPTSGGPRHEQYF
D: NA; J: TRBJ2-5; size: few; V: TRBV24-1; DNA: TGTGCCACACAACAGGGAACAGAGACCCAGTACTTC; CDR3: CATQQGTETQYF
D: NA; J: TRBJ1-3; size: NA; V: TRBV20-1; DNA: TGCAGCACTCCCGGGGATTCTGGAAACACCATATATTTT; CDR3: CSTPGDSGNTIYF
D: TRBD1; J: TRBJ2-2; size: NA; V: TRBV9; DNA: TGTGCCAGCAGCGCCTCGTCAGGGGGCAGGGAGCTGTTTTTT; CDR3: CASSASSGGRELFF
D: TRBD2; J: TRBJ2-5; size: NA; V: TRBV12-3/TRBV12-4; DNA: TGTGCCAGCAGTTTATCGGCTAGCGGGGGCCAAGAGACCCAGTACTTC; CDR3: CASSLSASGGQETQYF
D: NA; J: TRBJ2-6; size: many; V: TRBV7-8; DNA: TGTGCCAGCAGCTTACCCCGACGGTACTCTGGGGCCAACGTCCTGACTTTC; CDR3: CASSLPRRYSGANVLTF
D: TRBD1; J: TRBJ1-5; size: NA; V: TRBV15; DNA: TGTGCCACCAGCAGGTCCCGGGACAGGGGTCAGCCCCAGCATTTT; CDR3: CATSRSRDRGQPQHF
D: NA; J: TRBJ1-4; size: few; V: TRBV6-2/TRBV6-3; DNA: TGTGCCAGCAGTTACGTTGAGAGGGAAAAACTGTTTTTT; CDR3: CASSYVEREKLFF
D: TRBD2; J: TRBJ2-5; size: few; V: TRBV7-9; DNA: TGTGCCAGCACCATGAGTAGCGGGCAAGAGACCCAGTACTTC; CDR3: CASTMSSGQETQYF
D: NA; J: TRBJ1-1; size: NA; V: TRBV6-5; DNA: TGTGCCAGCAGTTACTCGAGCGTAACAGGGAACACTGAAGCTTTCTTT; CDR3: CASSYSSVTGNTEAFF